A selection of T cell receptor beta chains follows, all from one sample in a study of T-cell reconstitution after alpha-beta-depleted transplantation in children. TCRdb reanalysed the PCR reads using MiXCR and keeps one entry per CDR3 protein. This table holds about 540,000 distinct CDR3 sequences, approximately 16% found once. Sequences were derived from PBMCs from the stem cell graft donor, sampled from the stem cell graft. Receptors were obtained from a human donor who donated a stem cell graft to a child with acute lymphoblastic leukemia. The CDR3 runs from the conserved cysteine through the conserved F or W. Each record gives: J gene, D gene, clone size, V gene, CDR3 protein, CDR3 DNA. A D gene is named only where the DNA matches it firmly. Some rows mark clone size as missing; the rest say once, few, many or name a class of expanded clone.

TRBJ1-4,NA,few,TRBV4-2,CASSQGAGSDEKLFF,TGTGCCAGCAGCCAAGGGGCAGGGTCAGATGAAAAACTGTTTTTT
TRBJ2-1,TRBD2,NA,TRBV12-3/TRBV12-4,CASMGLAGNNEQFF,TGTGCCAGCATGGGGCTAGCGGGAAACAATGAGCAGTTCTTC
TRBJ1-5,TRBD1,NA,TRBV20-1,CSARRDSSVYSNQPQHF,TGCAGTGCTCGTCGGGACAGCTCCGTATATAGCAATCAGCCCCAGCATTTT
TRBJ2-5,NA,NA,TRBV2,CASNAAQETQYF,TGTGCCAGCAACGCAGCCCAAGAGACCCAGTACTTC
TRBJ2-7,NA,NA,TRBV6-1,CASRPTLAGEQYF,TGTGCCAGCAGACCGACTCTGGCGGGCGAGCAGTACTTC
TRBJ2-1,TRBD2,NA,TRBV5-6,CASSWGGLYNEQFF,TGTGCCAGCAGCTGGGGGGGACTTTACAATGAGCAGTTCTTC
TRBJ2-7,NA,few,TRBV6-5,CASSYSEGVSYEQYF,TGTGCCAGCAGTTACTCCGAGGGGGTTTCCTACGAGCAGTACTTC
TRBJ1-1,TRBD1,once,TRBV6-5,CASSSKPGQEATEAFF,TGTGCCAGCAGTTCTAAACCGGGACAGGAGGCCACTGAAGCTTTCTTT
TRBJ1-5,TRBD1,once,TRBV20-1,CSARGPITGEFDNQPQHF,TGCAGTGCTAGAGGGCCCATAACAGGGGAATTTGACAATCAGCCCCAGCATTTT
TRBJ1-2,NA,NA,TRBV6-5,CASSYTRDSQGYTF,TGTGCCAGCAGTTACACCCGGGACTCCCAGGGCTACACCTTC
TRBJ2-1,NA,NA,TRBV18,CASSPHRDNEQFF,TGTGCCAGCTCACCTCACAGGGACAATGAGCAGTTCTTC
TRBJ1-1,NA,NA,TRBV12-3/TRBV12-4,CASSFSANTEAFF,TGTGCCAGCAGTTTCAGCGCGAACACTGAAGCTTTCTTT
TRBJ1-1,NA,NA,TRBV5-1,CASSLRGGFMNTEAFF,TGCGCCAGCAGCTTGAGGGGGGGTTTCATGAACACTGAAGCTTTCTTT
TRBJ2-7,NA,NA,TRBV4-1,CASSQDGAKESYYEQYF,TGCGCCAGCAGCCAAGACGGGGCGAAGGAATCTTACTACGAGCAGTACTTC
TRBJ2-2,NA,few,TRBV5-1,CASSSPQLNTGELFF,TGCGCCAGCAGCTCCCCTCAGTTGAACACCGGGGAGCTGTTTTTT
TRBJ2-5,TRBD2,few,TRBV7-2,CASSRAGTILQETQYF,TGTGCCAGCAGCCGAGCGGGGACTATACTTCAAGAGACCCAGTACTTC
TRBJ2-3,TRBD1,few,TRBV4-1,CASSQVLTGGKTDTQYF,TGCGCCAGCAGCCAAGTCTTGACAGGGGGTAAGACAGATACGCAGTATTTT
TRBJ2-2,NA,NA,TRBV19,CASSTLGRVSNPNTGELFF,TGTGCCAGTAGTACCCTAGGGCGGGTCAGTAACCCGAACACCGGGGAGCTGTTTTTT
TRBJ2-7,TRBD1,NA,TRBV12-3/TRBV12-4,CASSRQGASSYEQYF,TGTGCCAGCAGTAGACAGGGGGCGAGCTCCTACGAGCAGTACTTC
TRBJ2-3,TRBD2,few,TRBV4-1,CASSPGEGADTQYF,TGCGCCAGCAGCCCTGGGGAGGGTGCAGATACGCAGTATTTT
TRBJ2-3,NA,NA,TRBV12-3/TRBV12-4,CASSNLRSGTDTQYF,TGTGCCAGCAGTAATCTGCGGAGTGGCACAGATACGCAGTATTTT
TRBJ2-7,NA,NA,TRBV10-3,CAIQETDSYEQYF,TGTGCCATCCAAGAGACTGATTCCTACGAGCAGTACTTC
TRBJ1-5,NA,NA,TRBV6-5,CASSYSEGNQPQHF,TGTGCCAGCAGTTACTCTGAGGGCAATCAGCCCCAGCATTTT
TRBJ2-6,TRBD2,few,TRBV11-2,CASSLGSAGGRSGANVLTF,TGTGCCAGCAGCTTAGGATCTGCGGGAGGGCGTTCTGGGGCCAACGTCCTGACTTTC
TRBJ2-1,NA,NA,TRBV12-3/TRBV12-4,CASRPSTSRGGNEQFF,TGTGCCAGCAGACCCAGTACTAGCCGAGGGGGGAATGAGCAGTTCTTC
TRBJ1-3,TRBD1,NA,TRBV12-3/TRBV12-4,CASRTGWGNTIYF,TGTGCCAGCAGGACAGGGTGGGGAAACACCATATATTTT
TRBJ2-1,TRBD2,NA,TRBV5-1,CASSLVSSGRYNEQFF,TGCGCCAGCAGCTTGGTGTCTAGCGGGAGGTATAATGAGCAGTTCTTC
TRBJ2-3,NA,few,TRBV6-5,CASSSGYSTDTQYF,TGTGCCAGCAGTTCAGGGTATTCGACAGATACGCAGTATTTT
TRBJ2-7,NA,few,TRBV20-1,CSAPRGVREQYF,TGCAGTGCCCCCCGGGGAGTACGAGAGCAGTACTTC
TRBJ1-2,TRBD1,few,TRBV12-3/TRBV12-4,CASTLRAGGGYTF,TGTGCCAGCACTTTACGGGCAGGGGGTGGCTACACCTTC
TRBJ1-3,NA,few,TRBV20-1,CSADAGVSPGNTIYF,TGCAGTGCCGATGCAGGGGTTAGCCCTGGAAACACCATATATTTT
TRBJ2-7,NA,NA,TRBV19,CASSITIGYEQYF,TGTGCCAGTAGTATCACCATTGGGTACGAGCAGTACTTC
TRBJ2-7,NA,few,TRBV12-3/TRBV12-4,CASSLGRVSVSEQYF,TGTGCCAGCAGTTTAGGCCGGGTCTCCGTTTCCGAGCAGTACTTC
TRBJ1-4,NA,NA,TRBV5-1,CASSLEFPQSQKLFF,TGCGCCAGCAGCTTGGAGTTCCCGCAGTCCCAAAAACTGTTTTTT
TRBJ2-1,NA,few,TRBV6-5,CASSSSHLSYNEQFF,TGTGCCAGCAGTTCTAGCCACCTCTCCTACAATGAGCAGTTCTTC
TRBJ2-3,TRBD1,few,TRBV2,CASSAGTGTDTQYF,TGTGCCAGCAGCGCCGGGACAGGCACAGATACGCAGTATTTT
TRBJ2-7,TRBD2,NA,TRBV20-1,CSALGLAAEYEQYF,TGCAGTGCCCTCGGACTAGCGGCCGAGTACGAGCAGTACTTC
TRBJ1-6,TRBD1,few,TRBV5-1,CASSLPGTGGGSTNSPLHF,TGCGCCAGCAGCCTCCCCGGGACAGGTGGAGGAAGCACGAATTCACCCCTCCACTTT
TRBJ1-1,NA,many,TRBV6-5,CASSYSTPRGIYTEAFF,TGTGCCAGCAGTTACTCGACGCCGAGGGGGATATACACTGAAGCTTTCTTT
TRBJ1-3,NA,NA,TRBV19,CASSSEAAGNTIYF,TGTGCCAGTAGTAGTGAGGCGGCTGGAAACACCATATATTTT
TRBJ1-3,NA,few,TRBV12-3/TRBV12-4,CASTIVGGGNTIYF,TGTGCCAGCACCATAGTCGGGGGCGGAAACACCATATATTTT